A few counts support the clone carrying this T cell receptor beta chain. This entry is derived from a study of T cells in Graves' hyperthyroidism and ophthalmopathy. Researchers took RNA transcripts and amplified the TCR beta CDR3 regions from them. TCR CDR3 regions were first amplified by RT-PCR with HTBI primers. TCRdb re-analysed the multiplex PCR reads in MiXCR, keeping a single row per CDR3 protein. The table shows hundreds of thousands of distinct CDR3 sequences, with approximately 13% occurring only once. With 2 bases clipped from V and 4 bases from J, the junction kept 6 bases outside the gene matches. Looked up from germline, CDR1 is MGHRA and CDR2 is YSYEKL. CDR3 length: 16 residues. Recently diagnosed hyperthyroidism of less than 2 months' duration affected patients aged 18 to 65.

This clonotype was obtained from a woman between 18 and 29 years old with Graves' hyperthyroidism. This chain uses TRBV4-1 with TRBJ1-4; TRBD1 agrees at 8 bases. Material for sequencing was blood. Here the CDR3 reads CASSQPRQGSNEKLFF. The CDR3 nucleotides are TGCGCCAGCAGCCAACCCCGACAGGGGAGTAATGAAAAACTGTTTTTT.